This T cell receptor beta chain was recorded in a study of cytomegalovirus exposure and HLA in healthy donors. Researchers ran the PCR with 60 Vbeta and 13 Jbeta primers. The data were produced by immunoSEQ multiplex PCR, yet TCRdb's version contains in-frame clones alone and is incomplete. The sample has roughly 130,000 clones; over 60% are singletons. This clonotype was sampled from a male donor in good health and CMV-seropositive. The sequencing input was PBMCs.

CDR3 in DNA: TGTGCCATCACGGAAGGGACAACAGATACGCAGTATTTT. It specifies CAITEGTTDTQYF. The chain links TRBV2 to TRBJ2-3, with D possibly TRBD1 on 6 matching bases. This CDR3 spans 13 amino acids. With 10 bases removed from V and 3 bases from J, the gap between germline ends came to 14 bases. Per germline, CDR1 SNHLY and CDR2 FYNNEI.